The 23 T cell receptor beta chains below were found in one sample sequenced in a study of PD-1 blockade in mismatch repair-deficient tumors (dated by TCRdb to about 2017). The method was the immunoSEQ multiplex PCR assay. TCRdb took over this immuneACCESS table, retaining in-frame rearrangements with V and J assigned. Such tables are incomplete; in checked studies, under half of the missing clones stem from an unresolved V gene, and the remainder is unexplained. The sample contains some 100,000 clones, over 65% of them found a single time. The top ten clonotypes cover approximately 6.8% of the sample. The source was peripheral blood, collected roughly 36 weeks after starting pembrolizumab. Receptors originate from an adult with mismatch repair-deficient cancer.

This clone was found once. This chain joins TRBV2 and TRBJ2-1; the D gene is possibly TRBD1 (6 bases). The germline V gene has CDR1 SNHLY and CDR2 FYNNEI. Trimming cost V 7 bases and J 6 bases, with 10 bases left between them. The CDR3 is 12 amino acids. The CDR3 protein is CASNGQSNEQFF. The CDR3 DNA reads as TGTGCCAGCAATGGACAGTCCAATGAGCAGTTCTTC.

Written as DNA, the CDR3 is TGTGCCAGCAGTCCAGCATCCGGGACTCAAAATAGGGAGCAGTACTTC. It is translated as CASSPASGTQNREQYF. The V call is TRBV27, the J call TRBJ2-7; D perhaps matches TRBD2 (6 bases). Between the trimmed V and J ends, which lost 5 bases and 7 bases, there was a span of 24 bases. From germline, CDR1 is MNHEY and CDR2 SMNVEV (reference sequence). CDR3 length: 16 residues.

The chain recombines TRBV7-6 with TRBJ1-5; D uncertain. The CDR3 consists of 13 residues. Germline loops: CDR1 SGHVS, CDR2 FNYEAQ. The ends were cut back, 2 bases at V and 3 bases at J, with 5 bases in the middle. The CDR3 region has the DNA TGTGCCAGCAGCTTACTGGACAATCAGCCCCAGCATTTT. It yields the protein CASSLLDNQPQHF.

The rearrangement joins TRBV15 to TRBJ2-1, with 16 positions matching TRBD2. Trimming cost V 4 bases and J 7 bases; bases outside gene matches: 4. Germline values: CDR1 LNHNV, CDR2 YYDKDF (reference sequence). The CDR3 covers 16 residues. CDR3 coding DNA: TGTGCCACCAGCATCGGGGGACTAGCGGGAGGGAATGAGCAGTTCTTC. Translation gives CATSIGGLAGGNEQFF.

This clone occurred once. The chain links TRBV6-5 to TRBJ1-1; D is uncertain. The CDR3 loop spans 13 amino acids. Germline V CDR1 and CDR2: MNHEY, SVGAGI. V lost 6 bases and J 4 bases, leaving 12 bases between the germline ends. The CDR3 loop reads CASSPWGGTEAFF. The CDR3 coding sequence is TGTGCCAGCAGCCCTTGGGGTGGCACTGAAGCTTTCTTT.

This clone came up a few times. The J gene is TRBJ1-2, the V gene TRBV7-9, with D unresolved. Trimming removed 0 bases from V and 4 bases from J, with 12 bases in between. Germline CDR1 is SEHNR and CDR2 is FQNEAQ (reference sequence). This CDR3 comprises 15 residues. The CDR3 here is CASSLASDPTYGYTF. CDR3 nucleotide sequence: TGTGCCAGCAGCTTAGCGTCCGACCCCACCTATGGCTACACCTTC.

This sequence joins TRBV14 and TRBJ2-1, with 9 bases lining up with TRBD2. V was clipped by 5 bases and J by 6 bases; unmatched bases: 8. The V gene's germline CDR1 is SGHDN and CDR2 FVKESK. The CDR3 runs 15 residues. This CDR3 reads CASSKTSGLRNEQFF. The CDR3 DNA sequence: TGTGCCAGCAGCAAAACTAGCGGGCTCCGCAATGAGCAGTTCTTC. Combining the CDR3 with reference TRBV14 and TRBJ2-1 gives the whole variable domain EAGVTQFPSHSVIEKGQTVTLRCDPISGHDNLYWYRRVMGKEIKFLLHFVKESKQDESGMPNNRFLAERTGGTYSTLKVQPAELEDSGVYFCASSKTSGLRNEQFFGPGTRLTVL.

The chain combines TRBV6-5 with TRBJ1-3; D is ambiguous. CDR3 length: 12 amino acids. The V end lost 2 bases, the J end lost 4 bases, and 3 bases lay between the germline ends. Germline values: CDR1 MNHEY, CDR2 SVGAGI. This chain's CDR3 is CASSYGGNTIYF. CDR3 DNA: TGTGCCAGCAGTTACGGCGGAAACACCATATATTTT.

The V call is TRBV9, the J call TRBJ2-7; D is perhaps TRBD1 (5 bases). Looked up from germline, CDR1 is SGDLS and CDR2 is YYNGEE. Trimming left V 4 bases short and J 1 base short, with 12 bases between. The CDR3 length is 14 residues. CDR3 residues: CASSLTDQSYEQYF. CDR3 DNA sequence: TGTGCCAGCAGCCTGACAGATCAATCCTACGAGCAGTACTTC.

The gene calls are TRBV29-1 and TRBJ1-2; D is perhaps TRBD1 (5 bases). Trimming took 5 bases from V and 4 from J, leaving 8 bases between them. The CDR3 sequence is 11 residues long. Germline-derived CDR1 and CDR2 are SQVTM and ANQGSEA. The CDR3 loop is CSVTGGYGYTF. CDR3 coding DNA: TGCAGCGTTACAGGCGGCTATGGCTACACCTTC.

The DNA of the CDR3 is TGCGCCAGCAGCCACAGCGACAGGGCGGCTTTCTTT. Translated, it gives CASSHSDRAAFF. The chain combines TRBV4-3 with TRBJ1-1, with 7 bases fitting TRBD1. This CDR3 region has 12 residues. Germline V gene lookup returns CDR1 LGHNA and CDR2 YSLEER. The trim removed 3 bases at V and 11 bases at J, leaving 6 bases unmatched.

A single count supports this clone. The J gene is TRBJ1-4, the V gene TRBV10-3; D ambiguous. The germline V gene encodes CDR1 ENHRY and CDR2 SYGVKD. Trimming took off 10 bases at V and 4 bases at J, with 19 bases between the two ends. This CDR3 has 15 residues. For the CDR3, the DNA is TGTGCCACCACGGCGAGCGGTCTCGTTAATGAAAAACTGTTTTTT. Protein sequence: CATTASGLVNEKLFF.

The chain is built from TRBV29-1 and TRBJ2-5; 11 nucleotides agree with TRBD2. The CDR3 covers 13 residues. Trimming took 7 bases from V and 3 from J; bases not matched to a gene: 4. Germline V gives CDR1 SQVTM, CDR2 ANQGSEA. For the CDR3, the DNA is TGCAGCGCCCTAGCGGGAGGCGAAGAGACCCAGTACTTC. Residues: CSALAGGEETQYF.

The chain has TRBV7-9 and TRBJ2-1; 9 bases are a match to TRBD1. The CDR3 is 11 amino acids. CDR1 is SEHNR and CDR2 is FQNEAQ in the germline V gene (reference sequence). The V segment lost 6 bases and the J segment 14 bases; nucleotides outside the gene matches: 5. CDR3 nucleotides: TGTGCCAGCAGTTTTGACAGGGGGGAGTTCTTC. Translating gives CASSFDRGEFF.

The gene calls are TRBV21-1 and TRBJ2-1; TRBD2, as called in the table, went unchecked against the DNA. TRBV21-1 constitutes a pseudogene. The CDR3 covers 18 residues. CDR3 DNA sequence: TGTGCCAGCAGCAAACGGTTTTCTAGCGGGAGGGTATATGGTGAGCAGTTCTTC. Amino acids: CASSKRFSSGRVYGEQFF.

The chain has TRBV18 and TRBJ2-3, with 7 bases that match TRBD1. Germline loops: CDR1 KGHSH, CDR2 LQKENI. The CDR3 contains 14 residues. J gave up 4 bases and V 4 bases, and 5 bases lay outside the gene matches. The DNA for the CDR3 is TGTGCCAGCTCACTAGGGGGCGGCGCAGATACGCAGTATTTT. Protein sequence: CASSLGGGADTQYF. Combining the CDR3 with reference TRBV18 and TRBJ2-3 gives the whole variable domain NAGVMQNPRHLVRRRGQEARLRCSPMKGHSHVYWYRQLPEEGLKFMVYLQKENIIDESGMPKERFSAEFPKEGPSILRIQQVVRGDSAAYFCASSLGGGADTQYFGPGTRLTVL.

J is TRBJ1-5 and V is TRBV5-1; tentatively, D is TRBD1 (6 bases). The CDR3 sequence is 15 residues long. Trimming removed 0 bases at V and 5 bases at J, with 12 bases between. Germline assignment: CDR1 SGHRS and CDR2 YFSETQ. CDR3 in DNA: TGCGCCAGCAGCTTGGCGCCAGGGGAGTATCAGCCCCAGCATTTT. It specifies CASSLAPGEYQPQHF.

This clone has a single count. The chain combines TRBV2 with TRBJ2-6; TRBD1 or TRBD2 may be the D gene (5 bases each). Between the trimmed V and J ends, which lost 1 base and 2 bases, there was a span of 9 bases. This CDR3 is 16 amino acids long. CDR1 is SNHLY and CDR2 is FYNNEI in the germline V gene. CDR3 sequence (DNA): TGTGCCAGCAGTGAAGATTTGGGGGCTGGGGCCAACGTCCTGACTTTC. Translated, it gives CASSEDLGAGANVLTF.

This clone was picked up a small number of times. CDR3 coding DNA: TGTGCCAGCAGCTTTCGGCAAAGTGCGTACGAGCAGTACTTC. It specifies CASSFRQSAYEQYF. The rearrangement joins TRBV7-2 to TRBJ2-7; D unclear. V was pared by 3 bases and J by 4 bases, with 13 bases between. Germline CDR1 is SGHTA and CDR2 is FQGNSA. CDR3 length: 14 amino acids.

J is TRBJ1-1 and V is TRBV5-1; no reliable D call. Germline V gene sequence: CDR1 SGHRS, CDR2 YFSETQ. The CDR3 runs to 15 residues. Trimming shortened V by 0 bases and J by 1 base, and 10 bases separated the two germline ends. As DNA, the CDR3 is TGCGCCAGCAGCTTGGTTTCCGGACCGAACACTGAAGCTTTCTTT. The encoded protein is CASSLVSGPNTEAFF.

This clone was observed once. The CDR3 region is CASSRSQGSYEQYF. CDR3 coding DNA: TGTGCCAGCTCACGGTCGCAGGGATCCTACGAGCAGTACTTC. The gene calls are TRBV18 and TRBJ2-7, with D possibly being TRBD1 (5 bases). Trimming left V 4 bases short and J 1 base short, with 11 bases between. Germline V CDR1 and CDR2: KGHSH, LQKENI. CDR3 length: 14 amino acids.

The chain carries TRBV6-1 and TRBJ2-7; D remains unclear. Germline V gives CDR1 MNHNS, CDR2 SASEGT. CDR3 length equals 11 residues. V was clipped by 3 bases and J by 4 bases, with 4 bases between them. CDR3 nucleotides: TGTGCCAGCAGTGATGCTTACGAGCAGTACTTC. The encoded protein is CASSDAYEQYF.

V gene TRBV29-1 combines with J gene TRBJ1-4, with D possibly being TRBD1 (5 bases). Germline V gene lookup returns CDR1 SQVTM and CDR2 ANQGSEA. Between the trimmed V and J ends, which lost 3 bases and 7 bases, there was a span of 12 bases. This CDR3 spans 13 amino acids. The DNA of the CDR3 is TGCAGCGTTGAGGAGGGGTCCGGTGAAAAACTGTTTTTT. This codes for CSVEEGSGEKLFF.